A selection of T cell receptor beta chains follows, all from one sample in a study of cytomegalovirus exposure and HLA in healthy donors. TCRdb keeps only in-frame clones here, not all; method: immunoSEQ multiplex PCR. The table lists some 170,000 clones, 80% to 90% of them singletons. The sequenced material came from PBMCs. These receptors originate from a man aged 50-59 years in good health and CMV-seropositive. The CDR3 runs from the conserved cysteine through the conserved F or W. D genes are given only for firm matches. A clone size is listed for some rows: how often the clone was seen (once, few, many), or a class if it is expanded.

clone_size j_call v_call d_call cdr3_aa cdr3_nt
NA TRBJ2-3 TRBV25-1 NA CASSARSTDTQYF TGTGCCAGCAGTGCCAGATCCACAGATACGCAGTATTTT
NA TRBJ2-1 TRBV19 TRBD2 CASKMRTSGNNNEQFF TGTGCCAGTAAAATGAGGACTAGCGGAAATAACAATGAGCAGTTCTTC
NA TRBJ2-2 TRBV6-6 TRBD2 CASSILAGSTGELFF TGTGCCAGCAGTATACTAGCGGGAAGCACCGGGGAGCTGTTTTTT
NA TRBJ1-4 TRBV7-2 TRBD1 CASSGPAGGNEKLFF TGTGCCAGCAGCGGACCGGCAGGGGGAAATGAAAAACTGTTTTTT
NA TRBJ2-3 TRBV19 TRBD2 CASSPASGRSDTQYF TGTGCCAGTAGTCCCGCTAGCGGACGGTCAGATACGCAGTATTTT
NA TRBJ1-2 TRBV4-1 NA CASSQKGTANYGYTF TGCGCCAGCAGCCAAAAAGGGACTGCTAACTATGGCTACACCTTC
once TRBJ2-7 TRBV4-1 TRBD2 CASSQGDYKYEQYF TGCGCCAGCAGCCAAGGGGACTATAAATACGAGCAGTACTTC
once TRBJ2-5 TRBV7-6 NA CASSAPGGETQYF TGTGCCAGCAGCGCTCCAGGGGGGGAGACCCAGTACTTC
NA TRBJ1-2 TRBV7-9 NA CASSFAGRYGYTF TGTGCCAGCAGCTTCGCGGGCCGCTATGGCTACACCTTC
once TRBJ1-2 TRBV7-3 NA CASSFPITDTTNYGYTF TGTGCCAGCAGCTTCCCAATAACGGACACTACTAACTATGGCTACACCTTC
NA TRBJ1-2 TRBV28 TRBD1 CASSNEQGRSGYTF TGTGCCAGCAGCAACGAACAGGGGCGGAGTGGCTACACCTTC
NA TRBJ1-5 TRBV4-1 NA CASSQQGFQPQHF TGCGCCAGCAGCCAACAGGGGTTTCAGCCCCAGCATTTT
NA TRBJ1-1 TRBV13 NA CASSLVGNTEAFF TGTGCCAGCAGTCTAGTAGGGAACACTGAAGCTTTCTTT
NA TRBJ1-6 TRBV30 TRBD1 CAWSRQGVDSPLHF TGTGCCTGGAGTCGACAGGGGGTAGATTCACCCCTCCACTTT
NA TRBJ1-2 TRBV29-1 TRBD1 CSVGTGVGYTF TGCAGCGTTGGGACAGGTGTTGGCTACACCTTC
NA TRBJ2-3 TRBV7-3 NA CASSAGDTQYF TGTGCCAGCAGCGCGGGAGATACGCAGTATTTT
NA TRBJ2-7 TRBV7-8 TRBD1 CASSLFEDRRQYEQYF TGTGCCAGCAGCTTATTCGAGGACAGGAGGCAATACGAGCAGTACTTC
NA TRBJ1-2 TRBV4-2 NA CASSQGAGGNGYTF TGTGCCAGCAGCCAAGGTGCGGGAGGAAACGGCTACACCTTC
NA TRBJ1-4 TRBV6-5 NA CASSYTPDAAELFF TGTGCCAGCAGTTACACCCCGGACGCAGCGGAACTGTTTTTT
NA TRBJ1-4 TRBV18 TRBD1 CASSPGQGGEKLFF TGTGCCAGCTCACCCGGACAGGGGGGTGAAAAACTGTTTTTT
NA TRBJ2-7 TRBV11-1 TRBD2 CASSPREGGEQYF TGTGCCAGCAGCCCCCGGGAGGGTGGCGAGCAGTACTTC
NA TRBJ2-7 TRBV10-1 TRBD1 CASHPPRDRGFYEQYF TGCGCCAGTCATCCCCCTCGCGACAGGGGATTCTACGAGCAGTACTTC
NA TRBJ2-7 TRBV6-5 NA CASRGGSVYAEQYF TGTGCCAGCAGGGGCGGGTCCGTGTACGCAGAGCAGTACTTC
once TRBJ1-1 TRBV5-4 NA CASSTGTVMNTEAFF TGTGCCAGCAGTACAGGGACGGTCATGAACACTGAAGCTTTCTTT
NA TRBJ2-1 TRBV5-6 NA CASSLGLRGSYEQFF TGTGCCAGCAGCTTGGGGCTCAGGGGTAGCTATGAGCAGTTCTTC
NA TRBJ1-2 TRBV4-3 NA CASSQDLGGYGYTF TGCGCCAGCAGCCAAGATCTCGGGGGGTATGGCTACACCTTC
NA TRBJ2-5 TRBV7-9 TRBD1 CASSPDRQGETQYF TGTGCCAGCAGCCCAGATAGACAGGGAGAGACCCAGTACTTC
NA TRBJ2-7 TRBV28 NA CASSVGQSYEQYF TGTGCCAGCAGCGTTGGACAGAGTTACGAGCAGTACTTC
NA TRBJ1-2 TRBV25-1 NA CASSERGSGGGGYTF TGTGCCAGCAGTGAAAGAGGATCTGGGGGCGGTGGCTACACCTTC
NA TRBJ1-5 TRBV18 TRBD1 CASSLDRALHQPQHF TGTGCCAGCTCACTGGACAGGGCGCTCCATCAGCCCCAGCATTTT
NA TRBJ2-7 TRBV2 NA CASNRPGSKEEQYF TGTGCCAGCAACCGACCGGGGTCCAAAGAAGAGCAGTACTTC
NA TRBJ1-5 TRBV5-6 NA CASSLAGVRQPQHF TGTGCCAGCAGCTTGGCGGGTGTTCGTCAGCCCCAGCATTTT
NA TRBJ2-7 TRBV30 TRBD2 CAWKLAGGYEQYF TGTGCCTGGAAGCTAGCGGGAGGGTACGAGCAGTACTTC
NA TRBJ1-4 TRBV6-1 TRBD1 CASSVGDRTNEKLFF TGTGCCAGCAGTGTGGGGGACAGGACTAATGAAAAACTGTTTTTT
NA TRBJ2-7 TRBV30 NA CAWGGSTYEQYF TGTGCCTGGGGCGGGTCTACGTACGAGCAGTACTTC
NA TRBJ2-1 TRBV7-3 TRBD2 CASSLGGGSYNEQFF TGTGCCAGCAGCTTAGGCGGGGGCTCCTACAATGAGCAGTTCTTC
NA TRBJ2-3 TRBV29-1 TRBD1 CSVAGQGSTDTQYF TGCAGCGTGGCGGGACAGGGGAGCACAGATACGCAGTATTTT
NA TRBJ2-7 TRBV28 TRBD1 CASSRQGNNYEQYF TGTGCCAGCAGTCGACAGGGAAATAACTACGAGCAGTACTTC
NA TRBJ1-2 TRBV5-6 NA CASSLLPGQGAYGYTF TGTGCCAGCAGCTTGCTCCCGGGACAAGGAGCCTATGGCTACACCTTC
NA TRBJ2-7 TRBV29-1 TRBD1 CSVGIAGTGWGEQYF TGCAGCGTTGGTATAGCCGGGACAGGATGGGGCGAGCAGTACTTC
NA TRBJ2-3 TRBV6-5 NA CASSYRQTSTDTQYF TGTGCCAGCAGTTACAGGCAGACTTCCACAGATACGCAGTATTTT
NA TRBJ2-5 TRBV18 NA CASSPRSVQETQYF TGTGCCAGCTCACCCCGTAGCGTACAAGAGACCCAGTACTTC
NA TRBJ2-3 TRBV5-1 NA CASSLEDGGSTDTQYF TGCGCCAGCAGCTTGGAAGACGGGGGTAGCACAGATACGCAGTATTTT
NA TRBJ2-6 TRBV11-2 NA CASSLRVRGANVLTF TGTGCCAGCAGCTTACGGGTGCGTGGGGCCAACGTCCTGACTTTC
NA TRBJ1-3 TRBV10-3 NA CAISGAGNFGNTIYF TGTGCCATCAGTGGTGCAGGGAACTTTGGAAACACCATATATTTT
NA TRBJ2-3 TRBV29-1 TRBD2 CSARTSGGYTQYF TGCAGCGCCCGGACTAGCGGGGGCTATACGCAGTATTTT
once TRBJ1-3 TRBV6-5 NA CASSYNYNSGNTIYF TGTGCCAGCAGTTACAACTATAACTCTGGAAACACCATATATTTT
once TRBJ2-3 TRBV9 NA CASSDAARTDTQYF TGTGCCAGCAGCGACGCGGCGCGGACAGATACGCAGTATTTT
NA TRBJ2-5 TRBV7-3 NA CASSSFPSETQYF TGTGCCAGCAGTTCTTTCCCGTCAGAGACCCAGTACTTC
NA TRBJ2-7 TRBV6-6 TRBD1 CASSFRDRRYEQYF TGTGCCAGCAGTTTTAGGGACAGGCGGTACGAGCAGTACTTC
few TRBJ1-1 TRBV29-1 TRBD1 CSVEQGAGTGTEAFF TGCAGCGTTGAGCAGGGGGCAGGGACAGGTACTGAAGCTTTCTTT
once TRBJ2-7 TRBV5-4 TRBD1 CASSYRGNLPFEQYF TGTGCCAGCAGTTACAGGGGGAATCTTCCTTTCGAGCAGTACTTC
few TRBJ2-2 TRBV29-1 TRBD2 CSVVAGATNTGELFF TGCAGCGTTGTAGCGGGGGCCACGAACACCGGGGAGCTGTTTTTT
NA TRBJ1-4 TRBV7-9 TRBD1 CASSRDREDEKLFF TGTGCCAGCAGCCGGGACAGGGAGGACGAAAAACTGTTTTTT
few TRBJ1-5 TRBV30 TRBD1 CAWSVGQGDNQPQHF TGTGCCTGGAGTGTAGGGCAGGGGGACAATCAGCCCCAGCATTTT
NA TRBJ1-5 TRBV6-6 TRBD1 CASSPRQGLTQPQHF TGTGCCAGCAGTCCCCGACAGGGGTTGACTCAGCCCCAGCATTTT
NA TRBJ1-5 TRBV2 NA CASSASPQPQHF TGTGCCAGCAGTGCGTCCCCTCAGCCCCAGCATTTT
NA TRBJ2-7 TRBV9 TRBD1 CASSVGDRVHEQYF TGTGCCAGCAGCGTCGGGGACAGGGTCCACGAGCAGTACTTC
NA TRBJ2-1 TRBV2 NA CATTVITYNEQFF TGTGCCACCACAGTTATCACCTACAATGAGCAGTTCTTC
NA TRBJ2-7 TRBV5-1 NA CASSLNAGPSSYEQYF TGCGCCAGCAGCTTGAATGCAGGCCCGAGCTCCTACGAGCAGTACTTC